These 4 T cell receptor beta chains were all obtained from the same sample, sequenced in a study of high-grade serous ovarian cancer treatment subgroups (dated by TCRdb to the early 2020s). Tumor samples were collected prior to definitive surgery or chemotherapy. The library was produced with the immunoSEQ multiplex PCR assay. The table was pulled from immuneACCESS by TCRdb, which kept in-frame rearrangements only. Such tables lose some clones; where checked, under half of the loss comes from unresolved V genes, and the rest has no known cause. Here the sample has approximately 40,000 clones; approximately 80% occur a single time. The ten largest clones add up to roughly 3% of the sample. Sequenced: tumor tissue. These TCRs come from a human donor with high-grade serous ovarian cancer.

The chain links TRBV18 to TRBJ2-3; D not certain. The germline V gene has CDR1 KGHSH and CDR2 LQKENI. The V gene lost 6 bases and the J gene lost 1 base, with 8 bases spanning the gap. This CDR3 spans 13 amino acids. The CDR3 DNA is TGTGCCAGCTCGCAACTCCGCACAGATACGCAGTATTTT. Translating it yields CASSQLRTDTQYF.

The CDR3 protein is CASSLAGGIRAFF. The CDR3 bases are TGTGCCAGCAGCTTAGCGGGGGGAATACGAGCTTTCTTT. This chain uses TRBV7-8 with TRBJ1-1, with D perhaps matching TRBD1 (5 bases). Trimming shortened V by 0 bases and J by 10 bases, and 12 bases separated the two germline ends. This CDR3 comprises 13 residues. Germline V gene sequence: CDR1 SGHVS, CDR2 FQNEAQ.

The table lists this clone with a few counts. The chain couples TRBV11-2 to TRBJ1-3; 7 bases map to TRBD1. The CDR3 runs 16 residues. V was pared by 1 base and J by 3 bases, with 6 bases of the junction left unmatched. Germline V gives CDR1 SGHAT, CDR2 FQNNGV. DNA of the CDR3: TGTGCCAGCAGCTTAGGACAGGGTTCAGTTGGAAACACCATATATTTT. This encodes CASSLGQGSVGNTIYF.

This clone was counted once. The DNA for the CDR3 is TGTGCCAGCAGCCTATCGACAGGGGAGGAGCAGTACTTC. Translated, it gives CASSLSTGEEQYF. This rearrangement joins TRBV7-8 to TRBJ2-7; 8 bases align to TRBD1. This CDR3 has 13 amino acids. J lost 7 bases, V lost 5 bases, and 7 bases had no gene match. Germline V gene lookup returns CDR1 SGHVS and CDR2 FQNEAQ.